This T cell receptor beta chain originates from a study of blood T cell repertoires in COVID-19. The V end was cut by 0 bases, the J end by 3 bases, with 3 bases between. Germline CDR1 reads LNHNV; CDR2 reads YYDKDF (reference sequence). There are 12 residues in the CDR3. This clone was seen a few times. Here immunoSEQ multiplex PCR was the method, and the copy in TCRdb shows in-frame clones only, minus some. The sample has around 220,000 clones, roughly 80% seen once. The chain recombines TRBV15 with TRBJ2-7; D is unresolved. This TCR derives from a woman over 75 with COVID-19, enrolled during active disease. Sample: peripheral blood. This CDR3 is CATSRDGYEQYF. The CDR3 nucleotides read TGTGCCACCAGCAGAGACGGCTACGAGCAGTACTTC.